The following is a T cell receptor (beta chain) sequence with its context. As yet, its antigen is unknown. A second PCR, run for about 6 to 12 cycles, used a sample-barcoded 5' primer plus a J-beta primer mix. TCRdb used MiXCR to reprocess the 5' RACE reads, holding one entry per CDR3 protein. The sample holds around 1,800,000 distinct CDR3 sequences, 39% seen once. The sample originates from a study of blood T cells in healthy people across ages. On the study more broadly: Template switching captured about one barcoded beta molecule per two T cells. Findings of the study overall: The diversity estimates, figures obtained from one million T cells, were considered underestimates. The long-lived group displayed more naive CD4+ cells, plus higher diversity, than the aged donors did. Researchers report that TCR beta diversity correlated strongly with naive T cell percentage.

CDR3 length equals 16 residues. CDR1 and CDR2 from the germline V gene are SGHTA and FQGNSA. After removal of 1 base from V and 4 bases from J, the junction contained 7 bases not matched to a gene. The source is a human donor in good health. The J gene is TRBJ2-3, the V gene TRBV7-2, with TRBD2 matching over 8 bases. Sample: blood. CDR3 nucleotide sequence: TGTGCCAGCAGCTTAGTGGACGGGGGGGATGCAGATACGCAGTATTTT. Amino acid sequence: CASSLVDGGDADTQYF.